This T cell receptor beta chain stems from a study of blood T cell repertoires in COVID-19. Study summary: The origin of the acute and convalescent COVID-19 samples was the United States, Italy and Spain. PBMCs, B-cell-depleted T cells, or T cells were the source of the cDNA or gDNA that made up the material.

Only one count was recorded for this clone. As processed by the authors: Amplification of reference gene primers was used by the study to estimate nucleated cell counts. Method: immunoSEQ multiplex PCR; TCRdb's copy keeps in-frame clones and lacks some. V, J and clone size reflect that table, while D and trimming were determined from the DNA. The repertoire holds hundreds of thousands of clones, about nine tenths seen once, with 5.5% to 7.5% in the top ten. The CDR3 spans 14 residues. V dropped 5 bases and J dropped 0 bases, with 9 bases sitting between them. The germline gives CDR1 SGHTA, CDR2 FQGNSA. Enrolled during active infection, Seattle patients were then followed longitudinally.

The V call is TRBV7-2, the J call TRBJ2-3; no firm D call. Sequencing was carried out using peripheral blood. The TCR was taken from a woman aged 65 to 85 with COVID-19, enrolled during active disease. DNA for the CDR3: TGTGCCAGCAGCAAGCGTGCTAGCACAGATACGCAGTATTTT. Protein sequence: CASSKRASTDTQYF.